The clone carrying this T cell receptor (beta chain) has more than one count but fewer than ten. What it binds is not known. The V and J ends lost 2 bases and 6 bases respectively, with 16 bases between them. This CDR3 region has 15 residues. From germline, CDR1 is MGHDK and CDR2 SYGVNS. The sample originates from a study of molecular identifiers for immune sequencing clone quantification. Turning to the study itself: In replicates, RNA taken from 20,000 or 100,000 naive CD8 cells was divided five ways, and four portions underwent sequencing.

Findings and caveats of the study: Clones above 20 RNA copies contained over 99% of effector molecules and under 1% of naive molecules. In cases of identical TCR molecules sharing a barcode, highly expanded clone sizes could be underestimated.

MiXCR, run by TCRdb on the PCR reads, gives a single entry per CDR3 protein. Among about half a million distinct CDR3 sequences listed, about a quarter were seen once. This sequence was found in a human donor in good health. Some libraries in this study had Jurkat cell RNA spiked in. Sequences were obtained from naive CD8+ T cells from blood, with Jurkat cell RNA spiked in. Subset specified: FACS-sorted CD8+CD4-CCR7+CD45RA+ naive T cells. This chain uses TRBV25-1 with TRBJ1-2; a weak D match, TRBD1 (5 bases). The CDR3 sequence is CASSEPAAGSDGYTF. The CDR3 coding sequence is TGTGCCAGCAGTGAACCCGCCGCAGGGAGCGATGGCTACACCTTC.